These 3 T cell receptor beta chains originate from one sample sequenced in a study of T cells after posttransplantation cyclophosphamide. Assay: immunoSEQ multiplex PCR; the TCRdb copy retains only in-frame clones and omits some. The table lists approximately 32,000 clones, approximately 90% of them singletons. The sequenced sample consisted of PBMCs. These receptors were taken from a woman aged 40 to 55 with a blood cancer, CMV-positive, and with a related stem cell donor.

This sequence joins TRBV7-2 and TRBJ1-2; maybe TRBD1 (5 bases). Germline V gene sequence: CDR1 SGHTA, CDR2 FQGNSA. The CDR3 loop spans 14 amino acids. Trimming took off 8 bases at V and 5 bases at J, with 18 bases between the two ends. The CDR3 DNA sequence: TGTGCCAGCGCACGGGGCGGACGGGGGTATGGCTACACCTTC. As protein: CASARGGRGYGYTF.

This clone was found once. V usage is TRBV11-3 and J usage is TRBJ1-1, with D uncertain. The germline V and J ends were trimmed by 5 bases and 5 bases, with 12 bases remaining between them. From germline, CDR1 is SGHNT and CDR2 YENEEA. The CDR3 covers 13 residues. This CDR3 is CASSLESGTEAFF. The DNA of the CDR3 is TGTGCCAGCAGCCTCGAGTCGGGAACTGAAGCTTTCTTT.

J is TRBJ2-1 and V is TRBV5-1, with 8 positions matching TRBD2. CDR1 and CDR2 from the germline V gene are SGHRS and YFSETQ. The junction had 14 bases not matched to a gene; V was cut back by 5 bases and J by 4 bases. The CDR3 runs 17 residues. CDR3 in amino acids: CASRRPGLDKSYNEQFF. The DNA for the CDR3 is TGCGCCAGCAGGAGGCCGGGACTAGATAAATCATACAATGAGCAGTTCTTC.